Here is one T cell receptor beta chain with its context. What antigen it recognizes has not been identified. Base qualities are missing; no much larger clone stands one base away. These data are taken from a study of CD8 T cells in ankylosing spondylitis (dated by TCRdb to about 2017). Regarding the research as a whole: T cell receptor beta repertoires were profiled in healthy donors and ankylosing spondylitis patients so that disease-linked TCR variants could be found. The whole study cohort included over 85 healthy donors and over 20 ankylosing spondylitis patients. Peripheral blood samples were taken, and synovial fluid was additionally collected from ankylosing spondylitis patients.

Inclusive of the bounding cysteine and phenylalanine, the CDR3 is 16 residues long. The read is trimmed to its CDR3 DNA, 48 bases read in frame from base 1. Compared with germline, V lacks 2 bases and J lacks 7 bases; bases without a gene match: 12. The germline V gene (reference sequence) supplies CDR1 DFQATT and CDR2 SNEGSKA. TCRdb records Illumina HiSeq 2500 as the sequencer. Quantitative 5'-RACE with molecular barcodes was the method used to prepare the TCR beta libraries. The paper's data handling went like this. A new computational method, built on a probabilistic model of VDJ rearrangement, was used to identify disease-linked TCR variants. The public reads were quality trimmed at Q25 with fastp and then assembled into clones with MiXCR by TCRdb, keeping productive beta chains. One record per CDR3 amino acid sequence lists the most common genes and DNA. The V and J calls and clone size come from TCRdb's table, not from the authors' own analysis. The table for this sample lists under 200,000 distinct CDR3 sequences; 11% of them were counted only once. 25% to 35% of the sample is held by the ten biggest clonotypes.

The full study reports these points: A TCR beta motif made up of several highly homologous amino acid variants appeared to be characteristic of blood from ankylosing spondylitis patients. Some TCR beta motif variants had previously been reported in synovial fluid and blood of reactive arthritis patients, which suggested common disease-initiation mechanisms. The disease-linked clones showed a CD8+ phenotype and occurred at relatively low frequencies in peripheral blood. The disease-linked clones were reported to be significantly enriched in matched synovial fluid samples from ankylosing spondylitis patients.

The TCR originated in a male donor with ankylosing spondylitis or in good health (not recorded which). The chain couples TRBV20-1 to TRBJ2-1; 9 junctional bases match TRBD2. Specimen: blood, either unsorted or a sorted T cell fraction (not recorded which). The CDR3 amino acid sequence is: CSARTPGREGLNEQFF. The DNA sequence is given as TGCAGTGCTAGAACCCCCGGGCGGGAGGGCCTGAATGAGCAGTTCTTC.